This T cell receptor (beta chain) was identified in a study of T cell responses to AZD1222 COVID-19 vaccine. TCRdb keeps only in-frame clones here, not all; method: immunoSEQ multiplex PCR. In the table there are fewer than 100,000 clones, approximately 85% of which are singletons. Comment on this clone: The antigen is undetermined.

Germline CDR1 SGHTA, CDR2 FQGNSA. The CDR3 loop spans 13 amino acids. The V end lost 3 bases, the J end lost 5 bases, and 10 bases lay between the germline ends. Study outcomes and limitations: Of spike-specific TCRs, nearly half reportedly target regions left unmutated in variants. Donors were mostly white British, more females; clonal diversity possibly underestimated.

This chain connects TRBV7-2 to TRBJ2-5; D unclear. The sample here was peripheral blood, taken on day 0 of AZD1222 vaccination. The receptor's source is an adult in good health. The CDR3 here is CASSFMGDETQYF. The CDR3 DNA sequence: TGTGCCAGCAGCTTTATGGGCGACGAGACCCAGTACTTC.